This passage covers 6 T cell receptor beta chains from one sample sequenced in a study of blood T cell repertoires in COVID-19. Produced via immunoSEQ multiplex PCR; TCRdb's table is partial and in-frame only. The data show around 180,000 clones, with 79% seen just once and approximately 15% held by the top ten. Source material: peripheral blood. The source is a man in his sixties with active or convalescent COVID-19.

The rearrangement joins TRBV19 to TRBJ1-4; D gene unclear. The CDR3 runs 14 residues. The germline V gene encodes CDR1 LNHDA and CDR2 SQIVND (reference sequence). V lost 3 bases and J 7 bases, leaving 12 bases between the germline ends. CDR3 sequence reads: CASSISIEGEKLFF. The CDR3 DNA sequence: TGTGCCAGTAGTATCTCCATCGAGGGTGAAAAACTGTTTTTT.

The CDR3 DNA reads as TGTGCCAGCTCACCATCTCTAGCAGCCCTAGGCGGTACGCAGTATTTT. Protein sequence: CASSPSLAALGGTQYF. The genes are TRBV18 and TRBJ2-3, with D perhaps matching TRBD2 (5 bases). Trimming left V 2 bases short and J 8 bases short, with 20 bases between. There are 16 residues in the CDR3. CDR1 and CDR2 from the germline V gene are KGHSH and LQKENI.

The chain links TRBV3-1 (or the pseudogene TRBV3-2) to TRBJ1-1, with D maybe TRBD1 (5 bases). The germline V and J ends were trimmed by 1 base and 5 bases, with 8 bases remaining between them. The CDR3 totals 13 residues. Germline V gives CDR1 LGHDT, CDR2 YNNKEL (reference sequence). The CDR3 region is CASSQGRGTEAFF. DNA for the CDR3: TGTGCCAGCAGCCAAGGAAGGGGAACTGAAGCTTTCTTT.

The chain uses TRBV29-1 and TRBJ1-2, with 7 bases fitting TRBD1. The germline V gene encodes CDR1 SQVTM and CDR2 ANQGSEA. With V trimmed by 7 bases and J by 5 bases, 7 bases remained unmatched. This CDR3 is built from 12 residues. The CDR3 nucleotides are TGCAGCGCCCATACAGGGGCGTATGGCTACACCTTC. As protein: CSAHTGAYGYTF. Filled out from reference TRBV29-1 and TRBJ1-2, the complete variable domain reads SAVISQKPSRDICQRGTSLTIQCQVDSQVTMMFWYRQQPGQSLTLIATANQGSEATYESGFVIDKFPISRPNLTFSTLTVSNMSPEDSSIYLCSAHTGAYGYTFGSGTRLTVV.

The rearrangement joins TRBV7-3 to TRBJ2-7, with TRBD1 matching 9 bases. The germline V gene encodes CDR1 SGHTA and CDR2 FQGTGA. This CDR3 comprises 14 residues. V shed 5 bases and J 6 bases; nucleotides not matched to a gene: 8. The CDR3, as DNA: TGTGCCAGCAGCCCGCAGGGACAGGGCCGCGAGCAGTACTTC. Encoded protein: CASSPQGQGREQYF.

The chain carries TRBV7-6 and TRBJ2-7; tentative D call: TRBD2 (6 bases). Germline CDR1 SGHVS, CDR2 FNYEAQ. The CDR3 loop spans 14 amino acids. V was shortened by 4 bases and J by 4 bases, with 14 bases between the two germline ends. CDR3 residues: CASSSGLAPYEQYF. The CDR3 DNA follows: TGTGCCAGCAGCTCGGGACTCGCCCCTTACGAGCAGTACTTC. Supplemented by reference TRBV7-6 and TRBJ2-7, the full variable domain reads GAGVSQSPRYKVTKRGQDVALRCDPISGHVSLYWYRQALGQGPEFLTYFNYEAQQDKSGLPNDRFSAERPEGSISTLTIQRTEQRDSAMYRCASSSGLAPYEQYFGPGTRLTVT.